The clone carrying this T cell receptor (beta chain) was seen a handful of times. Its specificity is unknown. The sample is drawn from a study of T cells in Graves' hyperthyroidism and ophthalmopathy. Overall study context: It was at initial diagnosis, before any treatment, that peripheral blood was collected. General study findings and limits: Blood samples included most of the expanded thyroid clonotypes exceeding 0.001. Stable hyperthyroidism and ophthalmopathy were separated using 13 V-J signatures.

Germline V lookup: CDR1 MGHDK, CDR2 SYGVNS. The CDR3 runs 15 residues. Trimming left V 3 bases short and J 2 bases short, with 11 bases between. The source material, RNA transcripts, was used to amplify TCR beta CDR3 regions. During a first-round RT-PCR of the TCR CDR3, the HTBI primer set was used. TCRdb passed the multiplex PCR reads through MiXCR, listing each CDR3 protein once. The data contain about 360,000 distinct CDR3 sequences, less than 20% of them seen just once; the ten biggest clones take up roughly a quarter. Uncontrolled infection, other autoimmune disease, pregnancy or lactation led to exclusion.

This sequence joins TRBV25-1 and TRBJ2-1; TRBD1 might be the D (6 bases). Sequencing was performed on blood. This TCR was sampled from a woman aged 18-29 years with Graves' hyperthyroidism that later progressed to Graves' ophthalmopathy. The CDR3 DNA is TGTGCCAGCAGTGATGGGGGCGTCCCCTACAATGAGCAGTTCTTC. Protein sequence: CASSDGGVPYNEQFF.